A selection of T cell receptor beta chains follows, all from one sample in a study of blood T cell repertoires in COVID-19. The assay was immunoSEQ multiplex PCR, and TCRdb's table has in-frame clones only and misses some. The profile shows about 140,000 clones, 84% of them singletons. Sequencing was carried out using peripheral blood. Source of these receptors: a human donor in a cohort sampled during active COVID-19. Both conserved end residues are part of each CDR3. The D gene is left open where the match is weak. Rows give clone size only sometimes, using once, few, many, or a class for an expanded clone.

CDR3aa: CASSSLNTGELFF; CDR3nt: TGTGCCAGCAGTTCCCTTAACACCGGGGAGCTGTTTTTT; d_gene: .; abundance: few; j_gene: TRBJ2-2; v_gene: TRBV6-6
CDR3aa: CASTQVGQGALHF; CDR3nt: TGTGCCAGCACCCAAGTGGGACAGGGGGCCCTCCACTTT; d_gene: TRBD1; abundance: once; j_gene: TRBJ1-6; v_gene: TRBV2
CDR3aa: CASSQDSQGGVEQYF; CDR3nt: TGCGCCAGCAGCCAAGATAGCCAGGGGGGTGTCGAGCAGTACTTC; d_gene: .; abundance: .; j_gene: TRBJ2-7; v_gene: TRBV4-3
CDR3aa: CASSPQIGGANYGYTF; CDR3nt: TGTGCCAGCTCACCTCAGATTGGCGGAGCTAACTATGGCTACACCTTC; d_gene: .; abundance: .; j_gene: TRBJ1-2; v_gene: TRBV18
CDR3aa: CASSLNRLAEVYSTDTQYF; CDR3nt: TGTGCCAGCAGCTTGAATCGACTAGCTGAAGTCTATAGCACAGATACGCAGTATTTT; d_gene: TRBD2; abundance: .; j_gene: TRBJ2-3; v_gene: TRBV5-6
CDR3aa: CASKEATGSTF; CDR3nt: TGTGCCAGCAAAGAGGCAACAGGGAGTACCTTC; d_gene: .; abundance: .; j_gene: TRBJ1-2; v_gene: TRBV6-5
CDR3aa: CASSTTGGPYSNYGYTF; CDR3nt: TGTGCCAGTAGTACAACAGGGGGTCCTTATTCTAACTATGGCTACACCTTC; d_gene: TRBD1; abundance: .; j_gene: TRBJ1-2; v_gene: TRBV19
CDR3aa: CASSRLSGALNTGELFF; CDR3nt: TGTGCCAGCAGTCGCCTTAGTGGGGCGCTGAACACCGGGGAGCTGTTTTTT; d_gene: .; abundance: .; j_gene: TRBJ2-2; v_gene: TRBV6-6
CDR3aa: CASSIDSENSPLHF; CDR3nt: TGTGCCAGTAGTATAGACAGCGAAAATTCACCCCTCCACTTT; d_gene: .; abundance: .; j_gene: TRBJ1-6; v_gene: TRBV19
CDR3aa: CASSLALTSGGFQETQYF; CDR3nt: TGTGCCAGCAGCTTAGCGCTAACTAGCGGGGGTTTCCAAGAGACCCAGTACTTC; d_gene: TRBD2; abundance: .; j_gene: TRBJ2-5; v_gene: TRBV7-2
CDR3aa: CASSGGDYYNEQFF; CDR3nt: TGTGCCAGCAGCGGCGGGGACTATTACAATGAGCAGTTCTTC; d_gene: TRBD2; abundance: few; j_gene: TRBJ2-1; v_gene: TRBV5-4
CDR3aa: CASSSTGSGANVLTF; CDR3nt: TGTGCCAGCAGTTCCACAGGGTCTGGGGCCAACGTCCTGACTTTC; d_gene: .; abundance: .; j_gene: TRBJ2-6; v_gene: TRBV28
CDR3aa: CASGAENSPLHF; CDR3nt: TGTGCTAGTGGGGCCGAAAATTCACCCCTCCACTTT; d_gene: .; abundance: few; j_gene: TRBJ1-6; v_gene: TRBV12-5
CDR3aa: CASRTAYEQYF; CDR3nt: TGTGCCAGCAGGACAGCCTACGAGCAGTACTTC; d_gene: .; abundance: .; j_gene: TRBJ2-7; v_gene: TRBV6-5
CDR3aa: CASSLSYGGNSPLHF; CDR3nt: TGTGCCAGCAGCTTAAGTTACGGGGGAAATTCACCCCTCCACTTT; d_gene: .; abundance: few; j_gene: TRBJ1-6; v_gene: TRBV7-2
CDR3aa: CASSHQPPTSRYYNEQFF; CDR3nt: TGTGCCAGCAGCCATCAACCTCCGACTAGCAGGTACTACAATGAGCAGTTCTTC; d_gene: TRBD2; abundance: .; j_gene: TRBJ2-1; v_gene: TRBV3-1/TRBV3-2
CDR3aa: CASSDRQATGELFF; CDR3nt: TGTGCCAGCAGCGATCGACAGGCGACCGGGGAGCTGTTTTTT; d_gene: .; abundance: once; j_gene: TRBJ2-2; v_gene: TRBV5-4
CDR3aa: CASRPVEDRYGYTF; CDR3nt: TGTGCCAGCAGACCGGTGGAGGATAGATATGGCTACACCTTC; d_gene: .; abundance: few; j_gene: TRBJ1-2; v_gene: TRBV7-2
CDR3aa: CASSAGRARGTEAFF; CDR3nt: TGTGCCAGCAGCGCAGGACGCGCAAGGGGCACTGAAGCTTTCTTT; d_gene: .; abundance: once; j_gene: TRBJ1-1; v_gene: TRBV9
CDR3aa: CASSPTGTGTYEQYF; CDR3nt: TGTGCCAGCAGCCCGACCGGGACAGGGACCTACGAGCAGTACTTC; d_gene: TRBD1; abundance: .; j_gene: TRBJ2-7; v_gene: TRBV28
CDR3aa: CASSQGIGLAGGSSYNEQFF; CDR3nt: TGTGCCAGTAGTCAAGGAATTGGACTAGCGGGGGGAAGCTCCTACAATGAGCAGTTCTTC; d_gene: TRBD2; abundance: .; j_gene: TRBJ2-1; v_gene: TRBV19